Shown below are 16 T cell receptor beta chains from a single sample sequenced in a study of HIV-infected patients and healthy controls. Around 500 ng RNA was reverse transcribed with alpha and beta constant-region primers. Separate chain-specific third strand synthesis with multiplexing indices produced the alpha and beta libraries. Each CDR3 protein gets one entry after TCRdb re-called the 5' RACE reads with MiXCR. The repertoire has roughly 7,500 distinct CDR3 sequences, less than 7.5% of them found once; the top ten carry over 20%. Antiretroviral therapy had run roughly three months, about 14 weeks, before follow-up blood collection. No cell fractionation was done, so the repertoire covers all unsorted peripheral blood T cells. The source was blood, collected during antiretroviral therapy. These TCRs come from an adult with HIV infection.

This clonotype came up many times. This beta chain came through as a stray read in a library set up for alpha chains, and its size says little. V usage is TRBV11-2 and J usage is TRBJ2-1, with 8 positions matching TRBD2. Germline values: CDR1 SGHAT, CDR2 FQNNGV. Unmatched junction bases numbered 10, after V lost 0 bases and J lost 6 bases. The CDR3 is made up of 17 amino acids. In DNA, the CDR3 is TGTGCCAGCAGCTTAGAGGCACCGGGACTAGTAAGCAATGAGCAGTTCTTC. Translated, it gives CASSLEAPGLVSNEQFF.

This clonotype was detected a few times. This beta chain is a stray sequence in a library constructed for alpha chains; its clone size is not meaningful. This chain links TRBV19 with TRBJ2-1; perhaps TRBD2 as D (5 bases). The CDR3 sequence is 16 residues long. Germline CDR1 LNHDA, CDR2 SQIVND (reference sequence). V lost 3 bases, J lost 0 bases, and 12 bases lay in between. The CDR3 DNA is TGTGCCAGTAGTATTCTAACTAGTCTCTCCTACAATGAGCAGTTCTTC. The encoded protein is CASSILTSLSYNEQFF.

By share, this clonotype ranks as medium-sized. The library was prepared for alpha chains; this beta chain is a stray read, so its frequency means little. The CDR3 is CASSSRQAYQSERFF. The CDR3, as DNA: TGTGCCAGCAGCTCTCGACAGGCTTACCAGTCCGAACGGTTCTTC. The genes are TRBV7-9 and TRBJ2-1; the D gene is possibly TRBD1 (6 bases). Germline CDR1 SEHNR, CDR2 FQNEAQ (reference sequence). V lost 4 bases, J lost 15 bases, and 25 bases lay in between. The CDR3 extends over 15 amino acids. Drawing the rest from reference TRBV7-9 and TRBJ2-1, the complete variable domain is DTGVSQNPRHKITKRGQNVTFRCDPISEHNRLYWYRQTLGQGPEFLTYFQNEAQLEKSRLLSDRFSAERPKGSFSTLEIQRTEQGDSAMYLCASSSRQAYQSERFFGPGTRLTVL.

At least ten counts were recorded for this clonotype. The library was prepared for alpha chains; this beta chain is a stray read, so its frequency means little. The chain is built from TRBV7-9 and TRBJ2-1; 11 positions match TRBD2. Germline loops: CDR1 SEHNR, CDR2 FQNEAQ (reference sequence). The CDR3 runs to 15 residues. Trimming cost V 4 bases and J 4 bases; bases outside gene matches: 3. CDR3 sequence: CASSSTSGVYNEQFF. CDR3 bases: TGTGCCAGCAGCTCGACTAGCGGGGTATACAATGAGCAGTTCTTC.

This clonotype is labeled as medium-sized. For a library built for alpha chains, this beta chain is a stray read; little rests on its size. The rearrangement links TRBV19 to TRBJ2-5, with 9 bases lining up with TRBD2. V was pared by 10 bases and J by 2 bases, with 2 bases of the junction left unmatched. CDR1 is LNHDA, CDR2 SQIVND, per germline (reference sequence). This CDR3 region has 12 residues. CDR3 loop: CATGLAQETQYF. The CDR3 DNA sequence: TGTGCCACCGGACTAGCGCAAGAGACCCAGTACTTC.

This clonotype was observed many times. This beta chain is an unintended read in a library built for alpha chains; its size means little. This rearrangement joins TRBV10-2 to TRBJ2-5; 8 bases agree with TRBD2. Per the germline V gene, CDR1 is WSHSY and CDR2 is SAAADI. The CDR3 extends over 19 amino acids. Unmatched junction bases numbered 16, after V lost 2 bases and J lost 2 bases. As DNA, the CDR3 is TGCGCCAGCAGTGAGCTCGGTCTAGCGGGCTGGGATCCACAAGAGACCCAGTACTTC. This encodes CASSELGLAGWDPQETQYF.

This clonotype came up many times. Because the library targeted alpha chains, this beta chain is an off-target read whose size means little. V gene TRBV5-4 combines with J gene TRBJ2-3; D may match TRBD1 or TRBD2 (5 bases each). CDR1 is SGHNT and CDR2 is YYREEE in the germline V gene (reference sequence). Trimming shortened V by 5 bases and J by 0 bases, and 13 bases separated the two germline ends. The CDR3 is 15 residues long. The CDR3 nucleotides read TGTGCCAGCAGGCAATCGGGGCTTAGCACAGATACGCAGTATTTT. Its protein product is CASRQSGLSTDTQYF.

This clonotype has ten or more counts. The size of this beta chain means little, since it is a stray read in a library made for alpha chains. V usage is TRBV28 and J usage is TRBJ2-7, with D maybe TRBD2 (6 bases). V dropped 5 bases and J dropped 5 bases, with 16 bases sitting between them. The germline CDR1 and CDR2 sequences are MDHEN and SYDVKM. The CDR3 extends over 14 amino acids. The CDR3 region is CASSPTGGWDEQYF. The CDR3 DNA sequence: TGTGCCAGCAGTCCTACCGGGGGATGGGACGAGCAGTACTTC. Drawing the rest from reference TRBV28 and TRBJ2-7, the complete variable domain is DVKVTQSSRYLVKRTGEKVFLECVQDMDHENMFWYRQDPGLGLRLIYFSYDVKMKEKGDIPEGYSVSREKKERFSLILESASTNQTSMYLCASSPTGGWDEQYFGPGTRLTVT.

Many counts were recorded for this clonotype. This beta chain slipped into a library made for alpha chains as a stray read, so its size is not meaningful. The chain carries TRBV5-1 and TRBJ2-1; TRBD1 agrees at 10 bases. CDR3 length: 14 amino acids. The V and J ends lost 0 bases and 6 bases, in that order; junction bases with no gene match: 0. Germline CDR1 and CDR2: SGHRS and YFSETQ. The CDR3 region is CASSLGDRGNEQFF. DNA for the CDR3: TGCGCCAGCAGCTTGGGGGACAGGGGCAATGAGCAGTTCTTC.

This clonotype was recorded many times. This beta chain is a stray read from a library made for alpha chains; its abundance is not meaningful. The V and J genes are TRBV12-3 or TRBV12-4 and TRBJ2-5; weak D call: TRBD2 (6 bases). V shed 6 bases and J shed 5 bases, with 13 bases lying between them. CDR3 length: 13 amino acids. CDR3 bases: TGTGCCAGCAGGGGGACTCCCGGGGAGACCCAGTACTTC. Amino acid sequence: CASRGTPGETQYF.

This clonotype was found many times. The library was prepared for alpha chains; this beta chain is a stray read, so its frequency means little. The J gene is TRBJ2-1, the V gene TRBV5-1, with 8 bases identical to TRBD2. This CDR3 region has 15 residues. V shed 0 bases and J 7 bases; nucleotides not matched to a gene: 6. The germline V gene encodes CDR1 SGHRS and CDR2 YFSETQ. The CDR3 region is CASSLGMTSANEQFF. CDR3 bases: TGCGCCAGCAGCTTGGGGATGACTAGCGCGAATGAGCAGTTCTTC.

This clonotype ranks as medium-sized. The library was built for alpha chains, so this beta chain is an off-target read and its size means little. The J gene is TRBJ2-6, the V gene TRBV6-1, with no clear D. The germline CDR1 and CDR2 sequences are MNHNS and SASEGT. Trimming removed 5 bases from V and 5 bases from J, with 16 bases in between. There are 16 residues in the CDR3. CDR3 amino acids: CASSPQASAWANVLTF. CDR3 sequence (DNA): TGTGCCAGCAGTCCTCAAGCCTCGGCTTGGGCCAACGTCCTGACTTTC.

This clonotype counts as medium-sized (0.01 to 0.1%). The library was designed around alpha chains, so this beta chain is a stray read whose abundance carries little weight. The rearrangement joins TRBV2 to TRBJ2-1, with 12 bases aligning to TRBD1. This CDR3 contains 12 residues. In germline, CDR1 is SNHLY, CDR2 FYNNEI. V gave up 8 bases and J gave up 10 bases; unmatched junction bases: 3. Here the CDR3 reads CASRDRGREQFF. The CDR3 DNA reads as TGTGCCAGCCGGGACAGGGGGCGAGAGCAGTTCTTC.

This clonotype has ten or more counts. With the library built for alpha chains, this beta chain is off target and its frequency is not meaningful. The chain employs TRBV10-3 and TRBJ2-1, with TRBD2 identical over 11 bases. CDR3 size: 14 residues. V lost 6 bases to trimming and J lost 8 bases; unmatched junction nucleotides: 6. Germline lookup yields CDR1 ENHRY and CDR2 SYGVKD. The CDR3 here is CAIRTSGGTYEQFF. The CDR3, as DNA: TGTGCCATCAGAACTAGCGGGGGAACGTATGAGCAGTTCTTC.

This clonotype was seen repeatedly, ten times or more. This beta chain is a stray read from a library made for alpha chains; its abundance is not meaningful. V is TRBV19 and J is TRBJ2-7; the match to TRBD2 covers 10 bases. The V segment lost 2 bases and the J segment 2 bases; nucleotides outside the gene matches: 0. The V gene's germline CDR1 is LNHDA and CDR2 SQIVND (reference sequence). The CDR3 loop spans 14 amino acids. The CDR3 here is CASSILAGAYEQYF. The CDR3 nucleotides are TGTGCCAGTAGTATACTAGCGGGGGCCTACGAGCAGTACTTC.

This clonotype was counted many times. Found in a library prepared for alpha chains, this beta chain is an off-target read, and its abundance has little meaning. The DNA of the CDR3 is TGTGCCAGTAGTATATCGGGGGCGGTTGAGCAGTACTTC. It specifies CASSISGAVEQYF. This chain uses TRBV19 with TRBJ2-7; D may be TRBD1 or TRBD2 (6 bases each). Germline assignment: CDR1 LNHDA and CDR2 SQIVND (reference sequence). V was pared by 2 bases and J by 7 bases, with 12 bases between. This CDR3 region has 13 residues.